The 25 T cell receptor beta chains below were found in one sample sequenced in a study of cytomegalovirus exposure and HLA in healthy donors. PCR primers comprised 60 Vbeta and 13 Jbeta primers. Generated by immunoSEQ multiplex PCR, the TCRdb table keeps only in-frame clones and is missing some. This table has 150,000 to 200,000 clones, approximately 85% appearing once. Sequences were obtained from PBMCs. Receptors originate from a man aged 18 to 30 in good health and CMV-seronegative.

V gene TRBV2 combines with J gene TRBJ2-7; TRBD1 matches at 9 bases. Germline V lookup: CDR1 SNHLY, CDR2 FYNNEI. The ends lost 6 bases at V and 2 bases at J; junction bases unmatched: 5. This CDR3 region has 14 residues. This chain's CDR3 is CASREGQGPYEQYF. The DNA for the CDR3 is TGTGCCAGCAGGGAGGGACAGGGACCCTACGAGCAGTACTTC. Full variable domain (outside the CDR3, taken from reference TRBV2 and TRBJ2-7): EPEVTQTPSHQVTQMGQEVILRCVPISNHLYFYWYRQILGQKVEFLVSFYNNEISEKSEIFDDQFSVERPDGSNFTLKIRSTKLEDSAMYFCASREGQGPYEQYFGPGTRLTVT.

The chain is built from TRBV28 and TRBJ2-5; tentative D call: TRBD2 (6 bases). This CDR3 has 13 amino acids. Trimming cost V 8 bases and J 11 bases, with 21 bases left between them. Germline V gene lookup returns CDR1 MDHEN and CDR2 SYDVKM. CDR3 bases: TGTGCCAGCCTGGGTTCTTTAGCCCGGGAGCAGTACTTC. Translation: CASLGSLAREQYF. Drawing the rest from reference TRBV28 and TRBJ2-5, the complete variable domain is DVKVTQSSRYLVKRTGEKVFLECVQDMDHENMFWYRQDPGLGLRLIYFSYDVKMKEKGDIPEGYSVSREKKERFSLILESASTNQTSMYLCASLGSLAREQYFGPGTRLLVL.

The V gene is TRBV4-3, the J gene TRBJ2-2, with D perhaps TRBD1 (5 bases). Between the trimmed V and J ends, which lost 6 bases and 6 bases, there was a span of 20 bases. The CDR3 contains 16 residues. The V gene's germline CDR1 is LGHNA and CDR2 YSLEER. The DNA of the CDR3 is TGCGCCAGCAGAGCTAGGGGCCCCGGTGACGCCGGGGAGCTGTTTTTT. Protein product: CASRARGPGDAGELFF.

The chain employs TRBV7-9 and TRBJ2-1; 7 bases are a match to TRBD1. From germline, CDR1 is SEHNR and CDR2 FQNEAQ (reference sequence). The CDR3 spans 18 residues. With V trimmed by 2 bases and J by 4 bases, 14 bases remained unmatched. The CDR3 loop reads CASSLTPRGPGGYNEQFF. CDR3 bases: TGTGCCAGCAGCTTAACCCCGAGGGGGCCAGGGGGATACAATGAGCAGTTCTTC.

The chain links TRBV19 to TRBJ1-5; 7 nucleotides agree with TRBD1. The CDR3 extends over 15 amino acids. Germline CDR1 reads LNHDA; CDR2 reads SQIVND (reference sequence). Unmatched junction bases numbered 7, after V lost 3 bases and J lost 5 bases. CDR3 nucleotide sequence: TGTGCCAGTAGTATTTTTGACAGGGTTGATCAGCCCCAGCATTTT. Its translation: CASSIFDRVDQPQHF.

The V and J genes are TRBV5-1 and TRBJ2-3, with 10 bases fitting TRBD2. CDR3 size: 16 residues. The V and J ends lost 6 bases and 2 bases, in that order; junction bases with no gene match: 9. Germline-derived CDR1 and CDR2 are SGHRS and YFSETQ. CDR3 loop: CASTPRTSGITDTQYF. CDR3 DNA: TGCGCCAGCACCCCGAGAACTAGCGGGATCACAGATACGCAGTATTTT.

V gene TRBV5-6 combines with J gene TRBJ2-2; possibly TRBD2 for D (5 bases). This CDR3 spans 14 amino acids. CDR1 is SGHDT and CDR2 is YYEEEE in the germline V gene. Trimming cost V 2 bases and J 6 bases, with 11 bases left between them. CDR3 DNA: TGTGCCAGCAGCTTTGATCCGAGGGCCGGGGAGCTGTTTTTT. Translated, it gives CASSFDPRAGELFF.

CDR3 loop: CASSLDLGGEQYF. Here the CDR3 DNA reads TGCGCCAGCAGCTTGGATCTCGGAGGCGAGCAGTACTTC. This chain links TRBV5-1 with TRBJ2-7, with a possible D match to TRBD2 (5 bases). Germline CDR1 is SGHRS and CDR2 is YFSETQ. This CDR3 comprises 13 residues. Trimming took 0 bases from V and 6 from J, leaving 10 bases between them. The variable domain in full, with the rest retrieved from reference TRBV5-1 and TRBJ2-7, is KAGVTQTPRYLIKTRGQQVTLSCSPISGHRSVSWYQQTPGQGLQFLFEYFSETQRNKGNFPGRFSGRQFSNSRSEMNVSTLELGDSALYLCASSLDLGGEQYFGPGTRLTVT.

The V call is TRBV7-9, the J call TRBJ1-5; D is unresolved. The germline V gene encodes CDR1 SEHNR and CDR2 FQNEAQ (reference sequence). V was shortened by 5 bases and J by 0 bases, with 5 bases between the two germline ends. This CDR3 region has 13 residues. The CDR3 spells CASSESSNQPQHF. DNA for the CDR3: TGTGCCAGCAGCGAGAGTAGCAATCAGCCCCAGCATTTT.

The chain links TRBV2 to TRBJ2-1; D is possibly TRBD1 (5 bases). V was pared by 7 bases and J by 8 bases, with 15 bases between. There are 13 residues in the CDR3. From germline, CDR1 is SNHLY and CDR2 FYNNEI. The CDR3, as DNA: TGTGCCAGCACCCTGCTAGGGGCTCATGAGCAGTTCTTC. This codes for CASTLLGAHEQFF. The full variable domain, with the rest looked up from reference TRBV2 and TRBJ2-1, is EPEVTQTPSHQVTQMGQEVILRCVPISNHLYFYWYRQILGQKVEFLVSFYNNEISEKSEIFDDQFSVERPDGSNFTLKIRSTKLEDSAMYFCASTLLGAHEQFFGPGTRLTVL.

This CDR3 is CASRGRGLNDYEQYF. For the CDR3, the DNA is TGTGCCAGCAGGGGCAGGGGGCTTAACGACTACGAGCAGTACTTC. The chain joins TRBV5-6 to TRBJ2-7; 8 nucleotides line up with TRBD1. V lost 5 bases to trimming and J lost 3 bases; unmatched junction nucleotides: 10. This CDR3 region has 15 residues. Germline CDR1 is SGHDT and CDR2 is YYEEEE.

The V and J genes are TRBV9 and TRBJ2-1; a weak D match, TRBD1 (5 bases). The V and J ends lost 6 bases and 8 bases respectively, with 18 bases between them. This CDR3 has 14 amino acids. The germline V gene encodes CDR1 SGDLS and CDR2 YYNGEE. DNA of the CDR3: TGTGCCAGCACCGCCCAGTCGTGGGGCGATGAGCAGTTCTTC. This codes for CASTAQSWGDEQFF.

V gene TRBV7-2 combines with J gene TRBJ1-5, with D perhaps TRBD1 (5 bases). The germline CDR1 and CDR2 sequences are SGHTA and FQGNSA. The CDR3 spans 15 residues. Between the trimmed V and J ends, which lost 0 bases and 1 base, there was a span of 7 bases. The CDR3 DNA follows: TGTGCCAGCAGCTTAGCAGGGGCGAGCAATCAGCCCCAGCATTTT. Encoded protein: CASSLAGASNQPQHF.

This sequence joins TRBV28 and TRBJ2-1; 10 bases match TRBD2. With V trimmed by 1 base and J by 3 bases, 3 bases remained unmatched. Per germline, CDR1 MDHEN and CDR2 SYDVKM. There are 16 residues in the CDR3. The CDR3: CASSLYGTSDYNEQFF. Here the CDR3 DNA reads TGTGCCAGCAGTTTATATGGGACTAGCGACTACAATGAGCAGTTCTTC.

This clone was counted once. This rearrangement joins TRBV28 to TRBJ2-1; 10 bases are a match to TRBD1. V was clipped by 6 bases and J by 8 bases; unmatched bases: 13. The V gene's germline CDR1 is MDHEN and CDR2 SYDVKM. The CDR3 has 16 amino acids. CDR3 in amino acids: CASSERQGQGIYEQFF. CDR3 nucleotide sequence: TGTGCCAGCAGCGAACGTCAGGGACAGGGGATTTATGAGCAGTTCTTC.

The CDR3 protein is CASSRDTFNEQFF. The CDR3, as DNA: TGTGCCTCAAGCCGGGACACCTTCAATGAGCAGTTCTTC. The chain uses TRBV30 and TRBJ2-1; TRBD1 is a possible D gene (6 bases). The CDR3 totals 13 residues. V lost 7 bases and J lost 6, with 16 bases in between. CDR1 is GTSNPN, CDR2 SVGIG, per germline (reference sequence).

V gene TRBV20-1 combines with J gene TRBJ2-1, with D possibly matching TRBD1 (6 bases). V was pared by 7 bases and J by 5 bases, with 9 bases between. The CDR3 loop spans 11 amino acids. Germline V CDR1 and CDR2: DFQATT, SNEGSKA (reference sequence). Here the CDR3 DNA reads TGCAGTGACGGGACAAACAATGAGCAGTTCTTC. It yields the protein CSDGTNNEQFF.

This clone was detected only a few times. The rearrangement joins TRBV7-3 to TRBJ2-5, with 11 bases fitting TRBD2. Germline CDR1 reads SGHTA; CDR2 reads FQGTGA. There are 15 residues in the CDR3. The V and J ends lost 5 bases and 4 bases, in that order; junction bases with no gene match: 6. Written as DNA, the CDR3 is TGTGCCAGCAGCAAATTAGGACTAGCGGGAGAGACCCAGTACTTC. Translated, it gives CASSKLGLAGETQYF.

This clone was counted a single time. The V gene is TRBV7-2, the J gene TRBJ2-3, with a tentative D call TRBD1 (5 bases). Deletions cut 5 bases from V and 0 bases from J, with 15 bases between. CDR1 and CDR2 from the germline V gene are SGHTA and FQGNSA. The CDR3 spans 16 residues. CDR3 loop: CASSPWAGLSTDTQYF. CDR3 sequence (DNA): TGTGCCAGCAGCCCCTGGGCAGGGTTGAGCACAGATACGCAGTATTTT.

The genes are TRBV29-1 and TRBJ1-5; D gene unclear. V lost 8 bases to trimming and J lost 4 bases, with 9 bases between them. This CDR3 comprises 11 residues. The germline V gene has CDR1 SQVTM and CDR2 ANQGSEA. The CDR3 sequence is CSFRGNQPQHF. The CDR3 DNA reads TGCAGCTTCCGAGGGAATCAGCCCCAGCATTTT. The variable domain in full, with the rest retrieved from reference TRBV29-1 and TRBJ1-5, is SAVISQKPSRDICQRGTSLTIQCQVDSQVTMMFWYRQQPGQSLTLIATANQGSEATYESGFVIDKFPISRPNLTFSTLTVSNMSPEDSSIYLCSFRGNQPQHFGDGTRLSIL.

The rearrangement joins TRBV10-1 to TRBJ2-3; tentatively, D is TRBD1 (6 bases). Trimming shortened V by 2 bases and J by 6 bases, and 9 bases separated the two germline ends. From germline, CDR1 is WNHNN and CDR2 SYGVQD (reference sequence). The CDR3 loop spans 13 amino acids. As DNA, the CDR3 is TGCGCCAGCAGTGAGACAGGGCTGGATACGCAGTATTTT. This translates into CASSETGLDTQYF.

This clone was seen once. The chain uses TRBV5-5 and TRBJ2-5; D is perhaps TRBD2 (6 bases). The CDR3 is 15 amino acids. V shed 4 bases and J shed 5 bases, with 18 bases lying between them. In germline, CDR1 is SGHKS, CDR2 YYEKEE (reference sequence). The CDR3 spells CASSPEGRGRETQYF. In nucleotides, the CDR3 is TGTGCCAGCAGCCCGGAGGGGCGAGGCAGGGAGACCCAGTACTTC. The whole variable domain, filled in from reference TRBV5-5 and TRBJ2-5, reads DAGVTQSPTHLIKTRGQQVTLRCSPISGHKSVSWYQQVLGQGPQFIFQYYEKEERGRGNFPDRFSARQFPNYSSELNVNALLLGDSALYLCASSPEGRGRETQYFGPGTRLLVL.

This clone has a single count. The chain uses TRBV18 and TRBJ2-5; 9 nucleotides align to TRBD1. J lost 3 bases, V lost 6 bases, and 5 bases had no gene match. This CDR3 region has 14 residues. Per germline, CDR1 KGHSH and CDR2 LQKENI. In nucleotides, the CDR3 is TGTGCCAGCTCTCCCAGGACAGGGGAAGAGACCCAGTACTTC. It translates to CASSPRTGEETQYF.

J is TRBJ1-3 and V is TRBV19, with 8 bases aligning to TRBD1. The CDR3 spans 17 residues. The V gene's germline CDR1 is LNHDA and CDR2 SQIVND (reference sequence). The V gene end was trimmed by 3 bases and the J gene end by 0 bases; junction bases not matched to a gene: 7. CDR3 nucleotides: TGTGCCAGTAGTATCGGGAACAGGGGGTACTCTGGAAACACCATATATTTT. Amino acid sequence: CASSIGNRGYSGNTIYF. The variable domain in full, with the rest retrieved from reference TRBV19 and TRBJ1-3, is DGGITQSPKYLFRKEGQNVTLSCEQNLNHDAMYWYRQDPGQGLRLIYYSQIVNDFQKGDIAEGYSVSREKKESFPLTVTSAQKNPTAFYLCASSIGNRGYSGNTIYFGEGSWLTVV.

The chain combines TRBV29-1 with TRBJ2-3; 10 nucleotides agree with TRBD1. Unmatched junction bases numbered 1, after V lost 1 base and J lost 0 bases. This CDR3 is 15 amino acids long. Germline lookup yields CDR1 SQVTM and CDR2 ANQGSEA. In DNA form, the CDR3 reads TGCAGCGTTGAAGGGGGACAGGGGAGCACAGATACGCAGTATTTT. It codes for CSVEGGQGSTDTQYF.